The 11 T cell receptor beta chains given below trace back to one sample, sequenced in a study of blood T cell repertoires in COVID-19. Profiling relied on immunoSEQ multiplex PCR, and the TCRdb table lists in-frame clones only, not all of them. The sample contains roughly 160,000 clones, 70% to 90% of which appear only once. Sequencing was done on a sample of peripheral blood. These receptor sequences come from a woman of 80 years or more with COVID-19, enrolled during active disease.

This chain's CDR3 is CASSYSGTASSGNTIYF. For the CDR3, the DNA is TGTGCCAGCAGTTATTCCGGGACAGCGAGCTCTGGAAACACCATATATTTT. V usage is TRBV6-2 or TRBV6-3 and J usage is TRBJ1-3; 7 positions match TRBD1. The CDR3 consists of 17 residues. The germline V gene has CDR1 MNHEY and CDR2 SVGEGT. Trimming cost V 3 bases and J 0 bases; bases outside gene matches: 8.

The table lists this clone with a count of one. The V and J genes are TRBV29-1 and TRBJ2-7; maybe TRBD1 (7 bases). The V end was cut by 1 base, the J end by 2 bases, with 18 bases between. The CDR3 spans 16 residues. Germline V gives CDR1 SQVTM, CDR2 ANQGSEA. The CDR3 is CSVEGTGVGGTYEQYF. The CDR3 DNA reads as TGCAGCGTTGAAGGGACAGGTGTTGGGGGGACCTACGAGCAGTACTTC.

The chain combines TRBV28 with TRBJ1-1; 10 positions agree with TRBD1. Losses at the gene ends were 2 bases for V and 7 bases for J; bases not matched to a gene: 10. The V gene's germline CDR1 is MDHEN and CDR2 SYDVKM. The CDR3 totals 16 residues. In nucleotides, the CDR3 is TGTGCCAGCAGTTTACTTCAAGGGACAGGGGTCAATGAAGCTTTCTTT. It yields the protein CASSLLQGTGVNEAFF.

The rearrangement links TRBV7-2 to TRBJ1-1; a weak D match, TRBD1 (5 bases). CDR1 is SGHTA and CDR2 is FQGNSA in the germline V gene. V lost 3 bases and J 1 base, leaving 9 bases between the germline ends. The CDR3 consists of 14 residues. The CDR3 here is CASSFSTGNTEAFF. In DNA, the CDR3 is TGTGCCAGCAGCTTCAGTACAGGGAACACTGAAGCTTTCTTT.

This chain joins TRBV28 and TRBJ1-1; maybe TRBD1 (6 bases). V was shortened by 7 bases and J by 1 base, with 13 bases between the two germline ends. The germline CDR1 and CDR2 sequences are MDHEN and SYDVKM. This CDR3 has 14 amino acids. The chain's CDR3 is CASNKQGPNTEAFF. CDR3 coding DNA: TGTGCCAGCAACAAACAGGGTCCGAACACTGAAGCTTTCTTT.

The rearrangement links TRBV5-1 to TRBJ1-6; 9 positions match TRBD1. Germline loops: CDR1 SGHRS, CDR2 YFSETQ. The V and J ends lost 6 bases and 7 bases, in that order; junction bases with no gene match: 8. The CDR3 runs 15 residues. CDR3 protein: CASTPDGTGNSPLHF. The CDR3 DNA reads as TGCGCCAGCACCCCCGACGGGACAGGGAATTCACCCCTCCACTTT.

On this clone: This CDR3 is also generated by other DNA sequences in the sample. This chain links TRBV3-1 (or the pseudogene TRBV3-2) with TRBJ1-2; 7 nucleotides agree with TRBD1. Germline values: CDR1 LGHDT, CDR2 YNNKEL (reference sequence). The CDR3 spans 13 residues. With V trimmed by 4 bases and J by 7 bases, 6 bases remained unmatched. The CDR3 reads CASSPDRRSGYTF. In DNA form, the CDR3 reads TGTGCCAGCAGCCCGGACAGGCGGTCTGGCTACACCTTC.

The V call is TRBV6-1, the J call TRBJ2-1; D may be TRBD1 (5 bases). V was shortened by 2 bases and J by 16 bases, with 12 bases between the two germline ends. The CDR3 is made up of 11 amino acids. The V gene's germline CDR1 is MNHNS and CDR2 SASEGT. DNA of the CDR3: TGTGCCAGCAGTGAACTTTACAGGAGTTTCTTC. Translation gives CASSELYRSFF.

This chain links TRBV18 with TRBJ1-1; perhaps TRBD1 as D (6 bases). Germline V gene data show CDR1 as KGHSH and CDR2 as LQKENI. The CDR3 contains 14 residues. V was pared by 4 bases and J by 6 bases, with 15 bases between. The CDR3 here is CASSRDRLMSEAFF. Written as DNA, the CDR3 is TGTGCCAGCTCACGCGACAGGCTTATGTCTGAAGCTTTCTTT.

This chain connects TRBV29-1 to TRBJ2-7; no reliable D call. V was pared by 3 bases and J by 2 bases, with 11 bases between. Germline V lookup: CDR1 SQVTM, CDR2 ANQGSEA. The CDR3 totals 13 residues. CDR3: CSVEISATYEQYF. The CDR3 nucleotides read TGCAGCGTTGAGATCAGCGCTACCTACGAGCAGTACTTC.

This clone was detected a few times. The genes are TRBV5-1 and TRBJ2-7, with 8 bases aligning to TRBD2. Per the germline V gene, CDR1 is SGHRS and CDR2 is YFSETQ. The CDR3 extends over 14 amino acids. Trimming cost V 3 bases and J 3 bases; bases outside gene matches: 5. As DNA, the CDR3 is TGCGCCAGCAGCTATACTAGCGGTGACTACGAGCAGTACTTC. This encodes CASSYTSGDYEQYF. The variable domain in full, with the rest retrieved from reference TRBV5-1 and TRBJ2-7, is KAGVTQTPRYLIKTRGQQVTLSCSPISGHRSVSWYQQTPGQGLQFLFEYFSETQRNKGNFPGRFSGRQFSNSRSEMNVSTLELGDSALYLCASSYTSGDYEQYFGPGTRLTVT.